The entry below describes one TCR beta chain. This clone was detected once. Its target antigen remains unknown. Per-base qualities were not stored, and no clone one base away is much larger. This sample was included in a study of blood T cell repertoires in COVID-19 (dated by TCRdb to the early 2020s). Turning to the overall study: Collaborator samples came from the United States, Italy and Spain and covered acute and convalescent phases of COVID-19. The material from the prospective study consisted of cDNA or gDNA derived from T cells, B-cell-depleted T cells, or PBMCs. Subjects who had been exposed to COVID-19, were actively infected with it, or had recovered from it provided the deeply sampled blood TCRbeta repertoires that made up the dataset. The repertoires were released in a freely available public database meant as a resource for research on the immune response to SARS-CoV-2. Samples were obtained from the ongoing ImmuneRACE study (first 160 participants) and from 1,254 subjects provided by 6 global collaborators. The sample metadata nearly always contained a de-identified subject ID, COVID-19 status, age in years and sex. HLA class I and class II types, where available, came from metadata supplied by the sample provider rather than from assay-based typing.

Whole blood was collected in K2EDTA tubes by collaborating institutions according to the institutions' own protocols. For TCRbeta analysis, collaborators shipped samples as frozen whole blood, isolated PBMCs, or DNA extracted from either of those sample types. TCRbeta CDR3 regions were amplified from genomic DNA by means of the immunoSEQ Assay, a bias-controlled multiplex PCR. Regarding the original processing steps: The number of nucleated cells in each sample was estimated by amplification of reference gene primers within the assay. To quantify the absolute abundance of each unique TCRbeta CDR3 rearrangement, sequence reads were collapsed and filtered. For each sample, productive Simpson clonality was calculated as the square root of Simpson's diversity index across productive rearrangements. The source is immuneACCESS, and TCRdb retained only in-frame sequences with V and J called. Part of the clones is not carried over; for the studies checked, unresolved V genes explain less than half of this, and the remainder is unexplained. That table supplies the V and J calls and clone size; D and trimming were determined from the DNA. The sample table contains 250,000 to 300,000 clones; only one count was recorded for roughly 86% of them. The ten largest make up roughly 0.8% of the sample.

General study outcomes and caveats: The amount of clinical and demographic metadata varied by source and participant and was provided uncurated.

V sheds 0 bases and J sheds 6 bases, leaving 9 bases between their ends. CDR1 and CDR2, looked up from the germline V gene (reference sequence), are MNHNY and SVGAGI. CDR3 length: 14 amino acids, cysteine to phenylalanine. The retained sequence is limited to the CDR3, 42 bases, with the frame set at the first base. The sequenced sample consisted of peripheral blood. The receptor was isolated from a young woman with acute or convalescent COVID-19. This receptor chain uses TRBV6-6 and TRBJ1-5; matching of 5 bases hints at TRBD1 as the D gene. In nucleotides, the sequence is TGTGCCAGCAGTTACTCCCGGGGGGGTCAGCCCCAGCATTTT. Translated, this gives CASSYSRGGQPQHF.